This passage covers 23 T cell receptor beta chains from one sample sequenced in a study of vaccination and CD4 T cells after COVID-19. Treatment meaning: roughly 10-day PBMC culture with coronavirus spike peptide pools or control peptides (ViraFEST assay). According to the study, CD4+ T cells from the unexposed donor were gathered ahead of the COVID-19 pandemic (2011-2018). Cultured CD4+ T cell DNA underwent sequencing with the Oncomine TCR Beta short-read assay. TCRdb itself ran the PCR reads through MiXCR, one entry per CDR3 protein. The table records several thousand distinct CDR3 sequences, roughly two fifths of them present only once. These receptors' antigens are unknown. Sequencing was performed on CD4+ T cells from blood, cultured in vitro. These receptors were obtained from a human donor in good health.

The J gene is TRBJ2-1, the V gene TRBV7-3; 8 nucleotides line up with TRBD2. Germline CDR1 reads SGHTA; CDR2 reads FQGTGA. Trimming cost V 3 bases and J 7 bases; bases outside gene matches: 8. The CDR3 contains 15 residues. In nucleotides, the CDR3 is TGTGCCAGCAGCTTCCGATGGACTAGCCCTAATGAGCAGTTCTTC. Translation gives CASSFRWTSPNEQFF. Combining the CDR3 with reference TRBV7-3 and TRBJ2-1 gives the whole variable domain GAGVSQTPSNKVTEKGKYVELRCDPISGHTALYWYRQSLGQGPEFLIYFQGTGAADDSGLPNDRFFAVRPEGSVSTLKIQRTERGDSAVYLCASSFRWTSPNEQFFGPGTRLTVL.

This clonotype was found a few times. The junction departs from the called germline gene at one end, perhaps through a read error. The rearrangement uses TRBV12-5 and TRBJ1-1, with 10 bases identical to TRBD1. The CDR3 is 15 amino acids. CDR1 and CDR2 from the germline V gene are LGHNT and FRNRAP. The CDR3 bases are TGTGCTAGTGGTCTCGGGACAGGGGTGAAGACTGAAGCTTTCTTT. Amino acid sequence: CASGLGTGVKTEAFF. Filled out from reference TRBV12-5 and TRBJ1-1, the complete variable domain reads DARVTQTPRHKVTEMGQEVTMRCQPILGHNTVFWYRQTMMQGLELLAYFRNRAPLDDSGMPKDRFSAEMPDATLATLKIQPSEPRDSAVYFCASGLGTGVKTEAFFGQGTRLTVV.

This clonotype has only a few counts. The V and J genes are TRBV7-2 and TRBJ1-5; no firm D call. This CDR3 is built from 13 residues. The V end lost 3 bases, the J end lost 0 bases, and 3 bases lay between the germline ends. CDR1 SGHTA and CDR2 FQGNSA come from the germline V gene. The DNA for the CDR3 is TGTGCCAGCAGCTTTAATAGCAATCAGCCCCAGCATTTT. This encodes CASSFNSNQPQHF.

V gene TRBV7-2 combines with J gene TRBJ1-5; the D is unclear. V was clipped by 5 bases and J by 1 base, with 12 bases between them. This CDR3 region has 15 residues. Germline V gene lookup returns CDR1 SGHTA and CDR2 FQGNSA. This CDR3 reads CASSPIVRSNQPQHF. CDR3 sequence (DNA): TGTGCCAGCAGCCCGATCGTGAGAAGCAATCAGCCCCAGCATTTT.

V usage is TRBV6-1 and J usage is TRBJ2-3; 9 bases align to TRBD1. The CDR3 contains 16 residues. Unmatched junction bases numbered 10, after V lost 6 bases and J lost 3 bases. Germline CDR1 and CDR2: MNHNS and SASEGT. CDR3: CASRRPGTGTTDTQYF. The CDR3 region has the DNA TGTGCCAGCAGGCGACCCGGGACAGGGACGACAGATACGCAGTATTTT.

This clonotype showed up just a few times. The chain combines TRBV2 with TRBJ1-1; D remains ambiguous. CDR1 and CDR2 from the germline V gene are SNHLY and FYNNEI. Trimming removed 8 bases at V and 1 base at J, with 11 bases between. CDR3 length: 13 residues. This CDR3 is CASCRRENTEAFF. The CDR3, as DNA: TGTGCCAGCTGTAGACGGGAGAACACTGAAGCTTTCTTT.

The chain combines TRBV7-2 with TRBJ2-4; D is unresolved. V was shortened by 1 base and J by 0 bases, with 4 bases between the two germline ends. The germline V gene has CDR1 SGHTA and CDR2 FQGNSA. This CDR3 comprises 14 residues. The CDR3 reads CASSLDQAKNIQYF. CDR3 sequence (DNA): TGTGCCAGCAGCTTAGACCAAGCCAAAAACATTCAGTACTTC.

CDR3 sequence reads: CASSPESLLNGGYTF. DNA for the CDR3: TGTGCCAGCAGCCCCGAATCCCTTCTTAATGGGGGCTACACCTTC. The chain is built from TRBV7-9 and TRBJ1-2, with D unresolved. Trimming removed 5 bases from V and 8 bases from J, with 21 bases in between. There are 15 residues in the CDR3. Germline V gene lookup returns CDR1 SEHNR and CDR2 FQNEAQ (reference sequence).

The rearrangement joins TRBV6-1 to TRBJ2-1, with D maybe TRBD2 (6 bases). The germline V gene has CDR1 MNHNS and CDR2 SASEGT. Deletions cut 6 bases from V and 5 bases from J, with 17 bases between. The CDR3 is 15 residues long. This CDR3 reads CASSNPGRIHNEQFF. In DNA, the CDR3 is TGTGCCAGCAGCAACCCAGGGAGGATACACAATGAGCAGTTCTTC.

CDR3 amino acids: CAWSPGVSSPLHF. DNA of the CDR3: TGTGCCTGGAGTCCGGGGGTCAGTTCACCCCTCCACTTT. The J gene is TRBJ1-6, the V gene TRBV30; D perhaps matches TRBD1 (5 bases). The CDR3 has 13 residues. Deletions cut 2 bases from V and 9 bases from J, with 11 bases between. Germline CDR1 reads GTSNPN; CDR2 reads SVGIG (reference sequence). Drawing the rest from reference TRBV30 and TRBJ1-6, the complete variable domain is SQTIHQWPATLVQPVGSPLSLECTVEGTSNPNLYWYRQAAGRGLQLLFYSVGIGQISSEVPQNLSASRPQDRQFILSSKKLLLSDSGFYLCAWSPGVSSPLHFGNGTRLTVT.

The chain carries TRBV21-1 and TRBJ2-7; the tabulated D call, TRBD1, remains unverified against the DNA. TRBV21-1 represents a pseudogene. The CDR3 totals 16 residues. The CDR3 sequence is CASSKGIGRGLGEQYF. The DNA of the CDR3 is TGTGCCAGCAGCAAAGGAATCGGCAGGGGGCTCGGCGAGCAGTACTTC.

V usage is TRBV28 and J usage is TRBJ2-5; 11 bases line up with TRBD1. There are 15 residues in the CDR3. The germline V gene encodes CDR1 MDHEN and CDR2 SYDVKM. V dropped 6 bases and J dropped 4; count of bases not matched to a gene: 7. CDR3: CASRRTGGGLETQYF. The CDR3 DNA reads TGTGCCAGCAGGCGGACAGGGGGCGGGTTAGAGACCCAGTACTTC.

This clonotype was seen a single time. The chain carries TRBV7-9 and TRBJ2-7; D call uncertain. Between the trimmed V and J ends, which lost 5 bases and 6 bases, there was a span of 11 bases. Germline V lookup: CDR1 SEHNR, CDR2 FQNEAQ (reference sequence). This CDR3 region has 12 residues. CDR3 DNA sequence: TGTGCCAGCAGCCCCGACGTCGGCGAGCAGTACTTC. It translates to CASSPDVGEQYF.

The chain is built from TRBV20-1 and TRBJ1-1, with D unresolved. V was shortened by 5 bases and J by 3 bases, with 13 bases between the two germline ends. Germline-derived CDR1 and CDR2 are DFQATT and SNEGSKA (reference sequence). The CDR3 extends over 13 amino acids. The CDR3 nucleotides read TGCAGTGCTCCCCCCAGGCCGGACACTGAAGCTTTCTTT. This codes for CSAPPRPDTEAFF.

This chain links TRBV20-1 with TRBJ1-2; a weak D match, TRBD1 (6 bases). The V gene's germline CDR1 is DFQATT and CDR2 SNEGSKA (reference sequence). Trimming left V 7 bases short and J 1 base short, with 16 bases between. The CDR3 has 14 residues. CDR3 amino acids: CSGRGDNNNYGYTF. CDR3 sequence (DNA): TGCAGTGGTAGGGGGGATAATAATAACTATGGCTACACCTTC.

This sequence joins TRBV7-3 and TRBJ2-6; 7 bases line up with TRBD1. With V trimmed by 1 base and J by 3 bases, 15 bases remained unmatched. CDR1 SGHTA and CDR2 FQGTGA come from the germline V gene. The CDR3 totals 20 residues. CDR3 coding DNA: TGTGCCAGCAGCTTAATATCCCAGGGACAGTCCTGGGATGGGGCCAACGTCCTGACTTTC. Its translation: CASSLISQGQSWDGANVLTF.

The chain employs TRBV2 and TRBJ2-7; D is ambiguous. Trimming left V 6 bases short and J 2 bases short, with 17 bases between. CDR3 size: 15 residues. Germline V gene sequence: CDR1 SNHLY, CDR2 FYNNEI. DNA of the CDR3: TGTGCCAGCAGACCCCAAGCAGGTCTGACCTACGAGCAGTACTTC. It specifies CASRPQAGLTYEQYF.

The gene calls are TRBV20-1 and TRBJ1-2; a weak D match, TRBD1 (5 bases). Germline lookup yields CDR1 DFQATT and CDR2 SNEGSKA (reference sequence). The CDR3 runs to 13 residues. The V gene lost 4 bases and the J gene lost 7 bases, with 16 bases spanning the gap. The CDR3 sequence: CSAMGTPEIGYTF. The CDR3 DNA follows: TGCAGTGCTATGGGGACGCCTGAGATTGGCTACACCTTC.

This chain connects TRBV6-2 or TRBV6-3 to TRBJ1-2; 9 bases map to TRBD1. Germline CDR1 MNHEY, CDR2 SVGEGT. The V segment lost 7 bases and the J segment 3 bases; nucleotides outside the gene matches: 3. This CDR3 region has 13 residues. DNA of the CDR3: TGTGCCAGCACCCGGACAGGGGACTATGGCTACACCTTC. Its translation is CASTRTGDYGYTF.

This sequence joins TRBV18 and TRBJ2-2; 11 nucleotides align to TRBD2. The germline V gene has CDR1 KGHSH and CDR2 LQKENI. Trimming at V came to 3 bases and at J to 1 base, leaving 10 bases not matched to a gene. The CDR3 contains 19 residues. The CDR3: CASSPWRVGLAGNTGELFF. For the CDR3, the DNA is TGTGCCAGCTCACCGTGGAGAGTAGGACTAGCGGGGAACACCGGGGAGCTGTTTTTT.

The chain recombines TRBV7-9 with TRBJ1-2; no clear D. Germline V gene sequence: CDR1 SEHNR, CDR2 FQNEAQ (reference sequence). Trimming left V 8 bases short and J 4 bases short, with 17 bases between. The CDR3 is 14 amino acids. The CDR3 DNA follows: TGTGCCAGCGAGCCCTACAGAAGACCCTATGGCTACACCTTC. It specifies CASEPYRRPYGYTF.

The chain links TRBV10-1 to TRBJ1-1; D is undetermined. The germline V gene has CDR1 WNHNN and CDR2 SYGVQD (reference sequence). The CDR3 is 12 amino acids. The V and J ends lost 4 bases and 5 bases respectively, with 8 bases between them. The CDR3 protein is CASSATGTEAFF. Written as DNA, the CDR3 is TGCGCCAGCAGTGCGACGGGGACTGAAGCTTTCTTT.

The chain recombines TRBV7-2 with TRBJ2-2; D not certain. V was shortened by 1 base and J by 5 bases, with 8 bases between the two germline ends. Germline CDR1 and CDR2: SGHTA and FQGNSA. The CDR3 consists of 14 residues. The CDR3 DNA is TGTGCCAGCAGCTTAGTGGCTGGAACCGGGGAGCTGTTTTTT. It is translated as CASSLVAGTGELFF.